This T cell receptor (beta chain) appears in the sequencing data of a study of T cell repertoires in cytomegalovirus infection. V was clipped by 7 bases and J by 5 bases, with 15 bases between them. The germline V gene has CDR1 MNHNS and CDR2 SASEGT. This CDR3 has 13 amino acids. TCRdb re-called the reads through MiXCR, storing one row per CDR3 protein. This sample carries approximately 590,000 distinct CDR3 sequences, 40% of them seen once, and the ten largest clones take about 46%. Concerning this clonotype: As yet, its antigen is unknown.

The chain couples TRBV6-1 to TRBJ2-7; the D gene is possibly TRBD2 (5 bases). This sequence was found in a human donor in good health (CMV status not recorded). Some clones in this sample may be carry-over from other donors' samples. This specimen was cultured PBMCs, taken from culture after CMV antigen stimulation. For the CDR3, the DNA is TGTGCCAGCACCCGAGTACCGGAGGACGAGCAGTACTTC. It codes for CASTRVPEDEQYF.